One sample yielded the 27 T cell receptor beta chains listed below, sequenced in a study of T cell changes during pregnancy in multiple sclerosis. Assay: immunoSEQ multiplex PCR; the TCRdb copy retains only in-frame clones and omits some. The sample contains 71,000 or so clones, around 90% of which appear only once. Sequencing used peripheral blood, obtained in the third trimester of pregnancy. The receptors here all came from a female donor with multiple sclerosis, enrolled in a pregnancy study.

The chain employs TRBV6-6 and TRBJ2-7, with D perhaps matching TRBD2 (6 bases). V was shortened by 2 bases and J by 2 bases, with 10 bases between the two germline ends. CDR1 MNHNY and CDR2 SVGAGI come from the germline V gene (reference sequence). This CDR3 spans 14 amino acids. The CDR3 DNA reads TGTGCCAGCAGTTACGTGTTAGCGGCCTACGAGCAGTACTTC. Residues: CASSYVLAAYEQYF.

The chain uses TRBV30 and TRBJ2-7, with a possible D match to TRBD2 (5 bases). CDR3 length: 13 residues. The germline V gene encodes CDR1 GTSNPN and CDR2 SVGIG (reference sequence). The V end was cut by 2 bases, the J end by 5 bases, with 13 bases between. The CDR3 region has the DNA TGTGCCTGGAGTTTTTCTAGCAACCACGAGCAGTACTTC. Translating gives CAWSFSSNHEQYF.

This clone is a singleton in its sample. J is TRBJ2-3 and V is TRBV5-1, with 9 positions matching TRBD1. Germline assignment: CDR1 SGHRS and CDR2 YFSETQ. V lost 4 bases and J lost 1; bases outside the gene matches: 10. The CDR3 is 17 amino acids. The CDR3 DNA follows: TGCGCCAGCAGCGTGCCAACCGGGGACAGGGGCACAGATACGCAGTATTTT. This translates into CASSVPTGDRGTDTQYF.

V usage is TRBV19 and J usage is TRBJ2-7, with TRBD1 identical over 8 bases. Germline loops: CDR1 LNHDA, CDR2 SQIVND (reference sequence). The CDR3 sequence is 13 residues long. V was clipped by 7 bases and J by 2 bases; unmatched bases: 4. In DNA form, the CDR3 reads TGTGCCAGTAAGCGACAGGGGACCTACGAGCAGTACTTC. Translating gives CASKRQGTYEQYF.

This clone has just a few counts. The DNA for the CDR3 is TGTGCCAGCAGACAGGGGGCCATCACTGAAGCTTTCTTT. It translates to CASRQGAITEAFF. The rearrangement links TRBV19 to TRBJ1-1; TRBD1 matches at 10 bases. Germline loops: CDR1 LNHDA, CDR2 SQIVND (reference sequence). With V trimmed by 9 bases and J by 4 bases, 5 bases remained unmatched. The CDR3 length is 13 residues.

The rearrangement uses TRBV27 and TRBJ2-3; D call uncertain. V lost 3 bases and J 6 bases, leaving 16 bases between the germline ends. This CDR3 has 15 residues. From germline, CDR1 is MNHEY and CDR2 SMNVEV (reference sequence). The CDR3 region is CASSFFYSSSDTQYF. DNA for the CDR3: TGTGCCAGCAGTTTTTTTTACTCTTCCTCGGATACGCAGTATTTT.

The V gene is TRBV30, the J gene TRBJ2-2, with D maybe TRBD1 (6 bases). CDR3 length: 13 residues. CDR1 is GTSNPN and CDR2 is SVGIG in the germline V gene (reference sequence). Trimming removed 4 bases from V and 6 bases from J, with 12 bases in between. The CDR3 DNA is TGTGCCTGGAAACAGGGTTCTCCCGGGGAGCTGTTTTTT. As protein: CAWKQGSPGELFF.

The rearrangement joins TRBV2 to TRBJ1-5, with a tentative D call TRBD1 (6 bases). The V end was cut by 6 bases, the J end by 0 bases, with 21 bases between. CDR1 is SNHLY and CDR2 is FYNNEI in the germline V gene. This CDR3 has 18 residues. In DNA, the CDR3 is TGTGCCAGCAGGCCACAGGGACATTCACTTTATAGCAATCAGCCCCAGCATTTT. Its translation is CASRPQGHSLYSNQPQHF.

This clone occurred once. The rearrangement joins TRBV30 to TRBJ2-2, with unresolved D. CDR1 is GTSNPN and CDR2 is SVGIG in the germline V gene (reference sequence). The CDR3 is made up of 12 amino acids. With 0 bases removed from V and 5 bases from J, the gap between germline ends came to 4 bases. This CDR3 is CAWSVPTGELFF. The CDR3 DNA follows: TGTGCCTGGAGTGTCCCGACCGGGGAGCTGTTTTTT.

V gene TRBV28 combines with J gene TRBJ1-1; 8 positions match TRBD1. This CDR3 has 14 amino acids. Germline trimming cut 3 bases from V and 5 bases from J; bases unmatched to any gene: 5. Per germline, CDR1 MDHEN and CDR2 SYDVKM. CDR3 DNA sequence: TGTGCCAGCAGTTTTGGACAGGGATTAACTGAAGCTTTCTTT. Protein sequence: CASSFGQGLTEAFF.

This chain links TRBV7-9 with TRBJ2-5; no clear D. CDR3 length: 15 amino acids. CDR1 and CDR2 (germline): SEHNR, FQNEAQ (reference sequence). Trimming stripped 5 bases from V and 4 bases from J, with 17 bases between. The CDR3 nucleotides read TGTGCCAGCAGCCCGCCCTTCCGCTCGGGAGAGACCCAGTACTTC. This sequence encodes CASSPPFRSGETQYF.

This chain uses TRBV27 with TRBJ2-7; 9 nucleotides agree with TRBD1. The germline CDR1 and CDR2 sequences are MNHEY and SMNVEV (reference sequence). CDR3 size: 14 residues. V dropped 6 bases and J dropped 4; count of bases not matched to a gene: 7. CDR3 in amino acids: CASSQGTGMYEQYF. DNA for the CDR3: TGTGCCAGCAGCCAAGGGACAGGGATGTACGAGCAGTACTTC.

V and J are TRBV29-1 and TRBJ2-1, with a tentative D call TRBD1 (6 bases). In germline, CDR1 is SQVTM, CDR2 ANQGSEA. Trimming stripped 7 bases from V and 4 bases from J, with 11 bases between. The CDR3 sequence is 12 residues long. The CDR3 is CSGSGHYNEQFF. The CDR3 coding sequence is TGCAGCGGTTCGGGACATTACAATGAGCAGTTCTTC.

The chain uses TRBV10-1 and TRBJ2-1, with 9 bases lining up with TRBD2. There are 16 residues in the CDR3. The germline CDR1 and CDR2 sequences are WNHNN and SYGVQD (reference sequence). V gave up 5 bases and J gave up 0 bases; unmatched junction bases: 5. Here the CDR3 reads CASSSSTSGSYNEQFF. As DNA, the CDR3 is TGCGCCAGCAGTTCCTCGACTAGCGGCTCCTACAATGAGCAGTTCTTC.

The chain is built from TRBV27 and TRBJ1-5; 8 nucleotides match TRBD1. CDR1 MNHEY and CDR2 SMNVEV come from the germline V gene (reference sequence). The CDR3 totals 16 residues. J gave up 3 bases and V 6 bases, and 10 bases lay outside the gene matches. The CDR3 bases are TGTGCCAGCAGAGTTTTAGACAGGGGCGACAATCAGCCCCAGCATTTT. Protein: CASRVLDRGDNQPQHF.

The rearrangement links TRBV7-9 to TRBJ2-3; perhaps TRBD1 as D (6 bases). The ends were cut back, 4 bases at V and 4 bases at J, with 12 bases in the middle. Germline assignment: CDR1 SEHNR and CDR2 FQNEAQ (reference sequence). The CDR3 runs to 14 residues. DNA of the CDR3: TGTGCCAGCAGCTCACGAACAGGGTCAGATACGCAGTATTTT. It yields the protein CASSSRTGSDTQYF.

This clone came up a few times. This chain links TRBV6-6 with TRBJ2-7; a weak D match, TRBD2 (6 bases). V lost 10 bases and J 3 bases, leaving 19 bases between the germline ends. The CDR3 spans 14 residues. The germline CDR1 and CDR2 sequences are MNHNY and SVGAGI (reference sequence). This CDR3 is CATPGRECHYEQYF. The DNA of the CDR3 is TGTGCCACCCCGGGTCGGGAGTGTCACTACGAGCAGTACTTC.

The chain links TRBV15 to TRBJ1-5; TRBD1 matches 12 bases. The CDR3 is made up of 16 amino acids. With V trimmed by 0 bases and J by 7 bases, 4 bases remained unmatched. The germline V gene has CDR1 LNHNV and CDR2 YYDKDF (reference sequence). The CDR3 is CATSREGQGARQPQHF. The CDR3 DNA sequence: TGTGCCACCAGCAGAGAGGGACAGGGGGCACGGCAGCCCCAGCATTTT.

The chain recombines TRBV7-3 with TRBJ2-1; the match to TRBD1 covers 8 bases. The J segment lost 7 bases and the V segment lost 5 bases, leaving 4 bases of the junction unmatched. There are 13 residues in the CDR3. Germline CDR1 reads SGHTA; CDR2 reads FQGTGA. The CDR3 is CASSLQGVNEQFF. CDR3 coding DNA: TGTGCCAGCAGCCTACAGGGGGTAAATGAGCAGTTCTTC.

Only a few counts were recorded for this clone. The rearrangement links TRBV11-2 to TRBJ2-7, with D perhaps matching TRBD1 (7 bases). V was trimmed by 1 base and J by 6 bases, leaving 16 bases between them. The CDR3 is 15 residues long. Germline V gene data show CDR1 as SGHAT and CDR2 as FQNNGV. CDR3 DNA: TGTGCCAGCAGCTTAGGCGGGACAGCACAAGGCGAGCAGTACTTC. This gives the protein CASSLGGTAQGEQYF.

This chain links TRBV11-2 with TRBJ2-5, with D maybe TRBD1 (7 bases). This CDR3 has 13 amino acids. Per germline, CDR1 SGHAT and CDR2 FQNNGV. V was clipped by 3 bases and J by 3 bases, with 8 bases between them. The CDR3 protein is CASSFRGEETQYF. Written as DNA, the CDR3 is TGTGCCAGCAGCTTCAGGGGGGAAGAGACCCAGTACTTC.

The chain uses TRBV28 and TRBJ1-5; D ambiguous. This CDR3 region has 16 residues. The V gene's germline CDR1 is MDHEN and CDR2 SYDVKM. V was pared by 6 bases and J by 1 base, with 16 bases between. The CDR3 protein is CASSPRGDLSNQPQHF. In DNA, the CDR3 is TGTGCCAGCAGCCCCCGCGGGGATCTAAGCAATCAGCCCCAGCATTTT. The full variable domain, its missing parts supplied by reference TRBV28 and TRBJ1-5, is DVKVTQSSRYLVKRTGEKVFLECVQDMDHENMFWYRQDPGLGLRLIYFSYDVKMKEKGDIPEGYSVSREKKERFSLILESASTNQTSMYLCASSPRGDLSNQPQHFGDGTRLSIL.

The chain links TRBV4-1 to TRBJ2-7; 8 positions match TRBD2. Losses at the gene ends were 6 bases for V and 3 bases for J; bases not matched to a gene: 10. The CDR3 covers 15 residues. CDR1 MGHRA and CDR2 YSYEKL come from the germline V gene. The CDR3 nucleotides read TGCGCCAGCAGAGAGTCGCCGGGGACTAGCTACGAGCAGTACTTC. This sequence encodes CASRESPGTSYEQYF.

The rearrangement uses TRBV5-1 and TRBJ1-2, with D possibly TRBD1 on 6 matching bases. The V and J ends lost 3 bases and 0 bases respectively, with 9 bases between them. CDR3 length: 14 amino acids. Germline values: CDR1 SGHRS, CDR2 YFSETQ. The CDR3 DNA sequence: TGCGCCAGCAGCTCAGGGGCAACTAACTATGGCTACACCTTC. It encodes CASSSGATNYGYTF.

This rearrangement joins TRBV30 to TRBJ1-2, with D hard to call. This CDR3 has 19 residues. Germline V gives CDR1 GTSNPN, CDR2 SVGIG (reference sequence). Trimming stripped 3 bases from V and 0 bases from J, with 26 bases between. The CDR3 region has the DNA TGTGCCTGGAGCCCGGCACCCCATGTAGGCTACCTAGCTAACTATGGCTACACCTTC. This translates into CAWSPAPHVGYLANYGYTF.

This clone was found a few times. The chain is built from TRBV29-1 and TRBJ1-1; 8 bases are shared with TRBD1. The CDR3 is 13 residues long. From germline, CDR1 is SQVTM and CDR2 ANQGSEA. The V segment lost 5 bases and the J segment 6 bases; nucleotides outside the gene matches: 8. As DNA, the CDR3 is TGCAGCGTTTGCCCCAGGGGGCCGGCTGAAGCTTTCTTT. This encodes CSVCPRGPAEAFF.

The J gene is TRBJ2-7, the V gene TRBV5-1; 9 bases line up with TRBD1. The CDR3 covers 14 residues. Germline CDR1 and CDR2: SGHRS and YFSETQ. Trimming at V came to 4 bases and at J to 4 bases, leaving 6 bases not matched to a gene. The CDR3 DNA sequence: TGCGCCAGCAGCGCGACAGGGGGGGGTTACGAGCAGTACTTC. This codes for CASSATGGGYEQYF.